The 6 T cell receptor beta chains given below trace back to one sample, sequenced in a study of T-cell memory formation after mild COVID-19 (dated by TCRdb to about 2021). The library was generated by 5' RACE. Sequencing was carried out with an Illumina NovaSeq 6000. Through fastp at Q25 and MiXCR, TCRdb rebuilt clones from the public reads, retaining in-frame beta chains. Rows matching on CDR3 protein sequence are summarized as one entry with the most common DNA and genes. The sample table shows about 600,000 distinct CDR3 sequences, and about a fifth are seen once. The ten most abundant clones make up about 8.4% of the sample. The sample was PBMCs or a T cell subset sorted from them (not recorded which). The receptor set was obtained from an adult woman who had mild COVID-19 (a few samples of this study predate the infection). The sample titles of this study are shuffled in the database, so cell type and time point are left out; the donor was told from shared clones.

The chain employs TRBV9 and TRBJ1-5, with 8 nucleotides matching TRBD1. The CDR3 runs to 16 residues. Germline values: CDR1 SGDLS, CDR2 YYNGEE. V shed 4 bases and J 6 bases; nucleotides not matched to a gene: 12. CDR3 amino acids: CASSPSLGQGGQPQHF. The CDR3 DNA follows: TGTGCCAGCAGCCCTTCCCTCGGACAGGGTGGTCAGCCCCAGCATTTT.

The chain recombines TRBV20-1 with TRBJ2-7, with D unclear. The CDR3 totals 12 residues. V dropped 2 bases and J dropped 4 bases, with 9 bases sitting between them. The germline V gene encodes CDR1 DFQATT and CDR2 SNEGSKA (reference sequence). The CDR3 DNA reads TGCAGTGCTAGATGGGATGCATACGAGCAGTACTTC. This translates into CSARWDAYEQYF.

This clonotype showed up just a few times. The chain combines TRBV29-1 with TRBJ2-3; D gene unclear. Germline CDR1 and CDR2: SQVTM and ANQGSEA. The CDR3 spans 13 residues. The V end was cut by 1 base, the J end by 6 bases, with 11 bases between. The CDR3 sequence: CSVEARLADTQYF. The CDR3 DNA reads as TGCAGCGTTGAAGCCCGGCTCGCGGATACGCAGTATTTT.

CDR3 DNA sequence: TGTGCCAGCAGCTTAAAGCGGGGAGGGGGCTGTGAGCAGTTCTTC. It yields the protein CASSLKRGGGCEQFF. This sequence joins TRBV7-3 and TRBJ2-1; D is possibly TRBD1 or TRBD2 (7 bases each). CDR3 length: 15 residues. V was cut by 1 base and J by 9 bases, with 16 bases left in between. The V gene's germline CDR1 is SGHTA and CDR2 FQGTGA.

This clonotype has at least ten counts. The CDR3 DNA follows: TGTGCCAGCAGCTGGGACTGGCTTTCCACAGATACGCAGTATTTT. Translation: CASSWDWLSTDTQYF. This chain joins TRBV5-5 and TRBJ2-3; D is possibly TRBD2 (6 bases). CDR1 is SGHKS, CDR2 YYEKEE, per germline (reference sequence). CDR3 length equals 15 residues. Trimming left V 3 bases short and J 2 bases short, with 13 bases between.

In this sample, this clonotype turned up many times. The V gene is TRBV29-1, the J gene TRBJ2-1; no clear D gene. V shed 3 bases and J shed 0 bases, with 3 bases lying between them. The CDR3 has 12 residues. Looked up from germline, CDR1 is SQVTM and CDR2 is ANQGSEA. CDR3 amino acids: CSVDYSYNEQFF. The CDR3 DNA sequence: TGCAGCGTTGACTACTCCTACAATGAGCAGTTCTTC.